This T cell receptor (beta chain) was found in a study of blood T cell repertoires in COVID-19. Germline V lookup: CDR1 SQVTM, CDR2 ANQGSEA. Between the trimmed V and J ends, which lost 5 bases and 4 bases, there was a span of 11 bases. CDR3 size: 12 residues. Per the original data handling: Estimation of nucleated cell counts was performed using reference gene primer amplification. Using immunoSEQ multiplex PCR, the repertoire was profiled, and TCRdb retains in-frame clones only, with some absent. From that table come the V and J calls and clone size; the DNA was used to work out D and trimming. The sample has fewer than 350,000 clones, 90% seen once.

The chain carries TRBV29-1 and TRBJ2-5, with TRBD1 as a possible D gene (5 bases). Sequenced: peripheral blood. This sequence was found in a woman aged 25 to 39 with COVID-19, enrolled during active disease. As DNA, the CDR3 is TGCAGCGTTTCACAGGTCGGAGAGACCCAGTACTTC. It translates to CSVSQVGETQYF.